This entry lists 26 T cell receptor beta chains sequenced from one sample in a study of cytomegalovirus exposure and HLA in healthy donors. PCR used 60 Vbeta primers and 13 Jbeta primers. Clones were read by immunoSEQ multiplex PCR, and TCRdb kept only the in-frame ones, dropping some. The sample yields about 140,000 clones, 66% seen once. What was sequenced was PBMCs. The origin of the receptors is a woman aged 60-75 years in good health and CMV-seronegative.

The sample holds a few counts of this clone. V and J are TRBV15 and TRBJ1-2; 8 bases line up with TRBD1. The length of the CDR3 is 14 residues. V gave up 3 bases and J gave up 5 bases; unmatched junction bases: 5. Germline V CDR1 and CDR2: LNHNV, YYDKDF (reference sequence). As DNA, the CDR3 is TGTGCCACCAGCAGGAACCGGGACAGGTATGGCTACACCTTC. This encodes CATSRNRDRYGYTF.

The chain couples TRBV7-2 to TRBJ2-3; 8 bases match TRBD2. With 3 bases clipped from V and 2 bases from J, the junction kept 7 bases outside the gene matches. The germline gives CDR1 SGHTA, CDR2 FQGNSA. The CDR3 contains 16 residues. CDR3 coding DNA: TGTGCCAGCAGCTTGACTAGCGTGTCGACCACAGATACGCAGTATTTT. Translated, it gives CASSLTSVSTTDTQYF.

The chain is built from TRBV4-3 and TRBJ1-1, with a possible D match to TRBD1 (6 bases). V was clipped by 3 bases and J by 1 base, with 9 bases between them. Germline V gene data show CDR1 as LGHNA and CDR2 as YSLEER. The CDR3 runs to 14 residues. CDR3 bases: TGCGCCAGCAGCCAGTCGACAGGGAACACTGAAGCTTTCTTT. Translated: CASSQSTGNTEAFF.

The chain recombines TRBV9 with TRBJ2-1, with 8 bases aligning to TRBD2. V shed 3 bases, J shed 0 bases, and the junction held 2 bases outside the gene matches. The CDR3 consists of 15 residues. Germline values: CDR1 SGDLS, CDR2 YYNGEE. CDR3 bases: TGTGCCAGCAGCGAGGCGGGGGGCTCCTACAATGAGCAGTTCTTC. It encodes CASSEAGGSYNEQFF.

Here the CDR3 DNA reads TGTGCCATCGCCGTCGTGGGGGCTCAGGAGCAGTTCTTC. It codes for CAIAVVGAQEQFF. This rearrangement joins TRBV10-3 to TRBJ2-1, with D perhaps matching TRBD1 (6 bases). The V end was cut by 8 bases, the J end by 10 bases, with 18 bases between. Germline V gives CDR1 ENHRY, CDR2 SYGVKD. The CDR3 sequence is 13 residues long.

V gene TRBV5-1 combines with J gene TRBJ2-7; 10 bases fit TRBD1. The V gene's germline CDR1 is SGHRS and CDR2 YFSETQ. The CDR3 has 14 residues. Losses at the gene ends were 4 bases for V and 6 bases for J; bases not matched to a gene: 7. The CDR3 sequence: CASSLRQGASEQYF. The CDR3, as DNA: TGCGCCAGCAGCCTAAGACAGGGGGCGAGCGAGCAGTACTTC.

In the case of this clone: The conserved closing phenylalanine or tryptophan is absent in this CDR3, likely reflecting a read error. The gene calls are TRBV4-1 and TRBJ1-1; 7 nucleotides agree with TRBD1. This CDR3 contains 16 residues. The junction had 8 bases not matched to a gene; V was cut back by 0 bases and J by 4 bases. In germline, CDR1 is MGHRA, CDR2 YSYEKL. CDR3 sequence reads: CASSQDGSRGSTEAFL. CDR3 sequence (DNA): TGCGCCAGCAGCCAAGATGGCTCCAGGGGGAGCACTGAAGCTTTCCTT.

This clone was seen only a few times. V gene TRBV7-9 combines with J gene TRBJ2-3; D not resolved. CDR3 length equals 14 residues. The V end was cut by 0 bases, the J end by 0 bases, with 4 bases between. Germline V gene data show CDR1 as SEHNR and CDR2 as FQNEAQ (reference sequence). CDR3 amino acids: CASSLATSTDTQYF. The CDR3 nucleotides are TGTGCCAGCAGCTTAGCGACAAGCACAGATACGCAGTATTTT.

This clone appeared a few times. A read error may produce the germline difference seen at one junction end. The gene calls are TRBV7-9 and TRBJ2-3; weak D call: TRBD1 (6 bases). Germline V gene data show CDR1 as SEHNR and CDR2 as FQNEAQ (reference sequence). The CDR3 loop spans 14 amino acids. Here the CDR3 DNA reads TGTTCCAGCAGCAAAGGACAGAGCACAGATACGCAGTATTTT. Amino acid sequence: CSSSKGQSTDTQYF.

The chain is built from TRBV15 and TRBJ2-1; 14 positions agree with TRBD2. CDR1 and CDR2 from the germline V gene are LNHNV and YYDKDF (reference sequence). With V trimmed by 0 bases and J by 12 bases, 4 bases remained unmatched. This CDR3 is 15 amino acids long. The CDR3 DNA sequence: TGTGCCACCAGCAGAGATGGACTAGCGGGAGGCTCGCAGTTCTTC. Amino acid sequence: CATSRDGLAGGSQFF.

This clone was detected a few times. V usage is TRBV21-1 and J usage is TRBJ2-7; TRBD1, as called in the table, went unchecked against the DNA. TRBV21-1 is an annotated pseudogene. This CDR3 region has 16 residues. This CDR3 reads CASSKEEGQGAYEQYF. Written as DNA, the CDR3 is TGTGCCAGCAGCAAAGAAGAGGGACAGGGGGCCTACGAGCAGTACTTC.

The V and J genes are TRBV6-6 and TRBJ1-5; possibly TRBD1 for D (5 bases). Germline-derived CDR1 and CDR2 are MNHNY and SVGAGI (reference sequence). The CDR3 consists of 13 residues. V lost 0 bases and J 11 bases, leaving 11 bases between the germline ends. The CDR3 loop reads CASSYSPTEAQHF. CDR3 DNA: TGTGCCAGCAGTTACTCCCCGACAGAGGCCCAGCATTTT.

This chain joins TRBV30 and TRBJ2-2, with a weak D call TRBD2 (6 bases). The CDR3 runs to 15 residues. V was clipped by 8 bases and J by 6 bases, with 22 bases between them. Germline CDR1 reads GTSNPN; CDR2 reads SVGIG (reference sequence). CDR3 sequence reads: CARSLGGPGAGELFF. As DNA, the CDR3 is TGTGCCCGGTCGTTAGGAGGGCCTGGGGCCGGGGAGCTGTTTTTT.

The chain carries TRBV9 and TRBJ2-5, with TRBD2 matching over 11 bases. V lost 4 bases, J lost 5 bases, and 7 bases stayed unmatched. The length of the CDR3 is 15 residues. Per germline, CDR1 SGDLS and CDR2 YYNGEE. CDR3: CASSLVAGGPETQYF. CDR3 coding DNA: TGTGCCAGCAGCCTGGTAGCGGGGGGGCCGGAGACCCAGTACTTC.

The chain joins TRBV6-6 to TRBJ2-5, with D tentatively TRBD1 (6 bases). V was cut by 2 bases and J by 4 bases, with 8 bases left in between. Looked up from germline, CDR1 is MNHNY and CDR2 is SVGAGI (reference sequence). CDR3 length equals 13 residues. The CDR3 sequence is CASSYGQRETQYF. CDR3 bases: TGTGCCAGCAGTTACGGACAGAGAGAGACCCAGTACTTC.

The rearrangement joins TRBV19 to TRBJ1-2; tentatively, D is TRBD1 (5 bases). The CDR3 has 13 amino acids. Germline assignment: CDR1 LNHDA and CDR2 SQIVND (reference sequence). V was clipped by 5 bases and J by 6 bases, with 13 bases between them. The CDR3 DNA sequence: TGTGCCAGTAGTGACCGACAGCGAGATGGCTACACCTTC. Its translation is CASSDRQRDGYTF.

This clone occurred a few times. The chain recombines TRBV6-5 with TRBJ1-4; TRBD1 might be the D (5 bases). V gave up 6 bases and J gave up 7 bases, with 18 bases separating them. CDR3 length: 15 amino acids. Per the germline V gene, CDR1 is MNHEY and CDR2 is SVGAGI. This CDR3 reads CASSPRGGTSEKLFF. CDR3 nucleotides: TGTGCCAGCAGCCCGCGGGGGGGGACCTCTGAAAAACTGTTTTTT.

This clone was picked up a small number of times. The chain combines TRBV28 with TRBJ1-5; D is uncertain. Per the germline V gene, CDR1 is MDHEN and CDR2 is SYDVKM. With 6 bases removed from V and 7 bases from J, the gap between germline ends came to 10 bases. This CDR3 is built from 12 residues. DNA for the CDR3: TGTGCCAGCAGCCTAAATGTACAGCCCCAGCATTTT. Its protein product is CASSLNVQPQHF. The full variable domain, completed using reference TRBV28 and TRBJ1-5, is DVKVTQSSRYLVKRTGEKVFLECVQDMDHENMFWYRQDPGLGLRLIYFSYDVKMKEKGDIPEGYSVSREKKERFSLILESASTNQTSMYLCASSLNVQPQHFGDGTRLSIL.

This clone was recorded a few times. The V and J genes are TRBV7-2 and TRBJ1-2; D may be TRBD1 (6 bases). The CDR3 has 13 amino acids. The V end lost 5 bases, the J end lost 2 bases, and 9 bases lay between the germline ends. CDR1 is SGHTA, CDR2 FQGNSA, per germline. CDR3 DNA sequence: TGTGCCAGCAGCATACAGGGAAACTATGGCTACACCTTC. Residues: CASSIQGNYGYTF.

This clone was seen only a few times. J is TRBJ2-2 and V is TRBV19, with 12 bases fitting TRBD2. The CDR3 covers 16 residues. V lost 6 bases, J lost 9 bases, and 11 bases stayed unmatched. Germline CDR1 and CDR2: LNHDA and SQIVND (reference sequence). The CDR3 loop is CASRGRLAGGGRELFF. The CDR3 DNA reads TGTGCCAGTAGAGGACGGCTAGCGGGAGGGGGCCGGGAGCTGTTTTTT.

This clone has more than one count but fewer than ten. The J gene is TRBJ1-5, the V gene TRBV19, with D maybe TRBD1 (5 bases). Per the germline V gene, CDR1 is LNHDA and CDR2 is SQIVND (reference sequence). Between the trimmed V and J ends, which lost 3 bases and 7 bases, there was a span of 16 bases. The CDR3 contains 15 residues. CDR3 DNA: TGTGCCAGTAGTATGGAGGCTCAGGGAGGGCAGCCCCAGCATTTT. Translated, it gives CASSMEAQGGQPQHF.

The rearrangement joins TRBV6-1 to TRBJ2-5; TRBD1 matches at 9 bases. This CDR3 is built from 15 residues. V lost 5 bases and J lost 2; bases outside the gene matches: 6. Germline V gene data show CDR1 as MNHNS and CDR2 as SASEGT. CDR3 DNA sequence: TGTGCCAGCAGTCCACAGGGGGCTTGGCAAGAGACCCAGTACTTC. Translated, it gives CASSPQGAWQETQYF.

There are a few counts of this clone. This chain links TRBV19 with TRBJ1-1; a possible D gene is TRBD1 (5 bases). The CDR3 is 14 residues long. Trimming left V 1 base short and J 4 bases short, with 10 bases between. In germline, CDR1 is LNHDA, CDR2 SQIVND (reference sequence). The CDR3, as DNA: TGTGCCAGTAGTATAGGGATGGGGGGCACTGAAGCTTTCTTT. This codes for CASSIGMGGTEAFF.

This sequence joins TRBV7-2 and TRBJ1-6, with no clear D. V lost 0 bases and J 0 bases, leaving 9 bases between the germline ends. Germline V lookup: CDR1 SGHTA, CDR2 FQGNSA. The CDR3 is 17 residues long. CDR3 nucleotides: TGTGCCAGCAGCTTAGCGGCCTTAAGCTCCTATAATTCACCCCTCCACTTT. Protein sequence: CASSLAALSSYNSPLHF.

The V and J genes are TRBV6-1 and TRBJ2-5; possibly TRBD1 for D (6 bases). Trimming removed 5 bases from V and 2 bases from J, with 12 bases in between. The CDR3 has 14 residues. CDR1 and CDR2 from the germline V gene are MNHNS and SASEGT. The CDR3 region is CASSLKQGQETQYF. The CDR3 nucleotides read TGTGCCAGCAGTCTGAAACAGGGTCAAGAGACCCAGTACTTC.

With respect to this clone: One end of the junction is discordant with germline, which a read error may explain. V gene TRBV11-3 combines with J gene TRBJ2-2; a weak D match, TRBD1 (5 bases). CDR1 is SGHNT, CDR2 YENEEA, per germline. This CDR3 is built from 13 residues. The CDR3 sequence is CASSLDSPGELFF. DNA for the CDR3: TGTGCCAGCAGCCTAGACAGTCCGGGGGAGCTGTTTTTT.